The 5 T cell receptor beta chains reported below all come from one sample, sequenced in a study of vaccination effects on CD4 cells after COVID-19. CD4+ T cell isolation took place after about nine days of culture. Participants got two doses of BNT162b2 or mRNA-1273 vaccine. Repertoires were generated with immunoSEQ multiplex PCR, while TCRdb's copy carries only in-frame clones and drops some. The table records around 46,000 clones, 60% to 75% of them present only once. No cognate antigen is known for these TCRs. Material: CD4+ T cells from PBMCs cultured without peptide, obtained after COVID-19 vaccination. The receptors come from a human donor who received a COVID-19 vaccine.

J is TRBJ2-5 and V is TRBV3-1 (or the pseudogene TRBV3-2); 7 nucleotides align to TRBD1. CDR1 and CDR2 (germline): LGHDT, YNNKEL (reference sequence). The CDR3 covers 15 residues. V was pared by 5 bases and J by 2 bases, with 8 bases of the junction left unmatched. For the CDR3, the DNA is TGTGCCAGCAGCTATAGGACAGGTGCGCAAGAGACCCAGTACTTC. Translating it yields CASSYRTGAQETQYF.

The sample holds a few counts of this clone. V is TRBV3-1 (or the pseudogene TRBV3-2) and J is TRBJ1-1; 8 nucleotides line up with TRBD1. The germline gives CDR1 LGHDT, CDR2 YNNKEL (reference sequence). The V and J ends lost 0 bases and 4 bases, in that order; junction bases with no gene match: 4. This CDR3 comprises 15 residues. CDR3 residues: CASSQDGQGGTEAFF. For the CDR3, the DNA is TGTGCCAGCAGCCAAGATGGACAGGGAGGCACTGAAGCTTTCTTT.

The chain combines TRBV7-8 with TRBJ2-1; the D gene could be TRBD1 or TRBD2 (5 bases each). V was cut by 4 bases and J by 7 bases, with 26 bases left in between. CDR3 length: 18 residues. The V gene's germline CDR1 is SGHVS and CDR2 FQNEAQ. For the CDR3, the DNA is TGTGCCAGCAGCTCAAAACTGGACTTGAAGGGGAGTAGGAATGAGCAGTTCTTC. This codes for CASSSKLDLKGSRNEQFF. The variable domain in full, with the rest retrieved from reference TRBV7-8 and TRBJ2-1, is GAGVSQSPRYKVAKRGQDVALRCDPISGHVSLFWYQQALGQGPEFLTYFQNEAQLDKSGLPSDRFFAERPEGSVSTLKIQRTQQEDSAVYLCASSSKLDLKGSRNEQFFGPGTRLTVL.

This sequence joins TRBV10-3 and TRBJ1-5, with D unresolved. V was trimmed by 0 bases and J by 3 bases, leaving 6 bases between them. Germline loops: CDR1 ENHRY, CDR2 SYGVKD. The CDR3 is 14 amino acids. As DNA, the CDR3 is TGTGCCATCAGTGAGTCGGCCACCAATCAGCCCCAGCATTTT. This translates into CAISESATNQPQHF.

The chain joins TRBV11-3 to TRBJ2-3; TRBD1 agrees at 8 bases. Germline CDR1 and CDR2: SGHNT and YENEEA. Losses at the gene ends were 0 bases for V and 4 bases for J; bases not matched to a gene: 3. The CDR3 covers 15 residues. CDR3 nucleotide sequence: TGTGCCAGCAGCTTAGAAGACAGGGGAGCAGATACGCAGTATTTT. This sequence encodes CASSLEDRGADTQYF.